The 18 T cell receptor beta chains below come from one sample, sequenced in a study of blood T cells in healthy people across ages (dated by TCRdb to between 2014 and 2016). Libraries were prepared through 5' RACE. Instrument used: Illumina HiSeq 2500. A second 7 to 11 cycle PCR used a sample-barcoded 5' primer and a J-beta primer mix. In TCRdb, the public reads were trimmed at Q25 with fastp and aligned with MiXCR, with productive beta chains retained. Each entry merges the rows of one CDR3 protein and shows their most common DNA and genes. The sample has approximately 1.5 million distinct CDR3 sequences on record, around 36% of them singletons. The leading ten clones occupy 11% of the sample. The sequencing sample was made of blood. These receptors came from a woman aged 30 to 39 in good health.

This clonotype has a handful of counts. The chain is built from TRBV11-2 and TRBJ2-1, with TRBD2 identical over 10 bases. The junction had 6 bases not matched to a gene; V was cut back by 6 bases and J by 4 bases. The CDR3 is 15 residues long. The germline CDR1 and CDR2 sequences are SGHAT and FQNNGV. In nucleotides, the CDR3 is TGTGCCAGCAGTTCACTAGCGGGGATATACAATGAGCAGTTCTTC. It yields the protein CASSSLAGIYNEQFF. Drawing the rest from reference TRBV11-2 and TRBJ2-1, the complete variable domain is EAGVAQSPRYKIIEKRQSVAFWCNPISGHATLYWYQQILGQGPKLLIQFQNNGVVDDSQLPKDRFSAERLKGVDSTLKIQPAKLEDSAVYLCASSSLAGIYNEQFFGPGTRLTVL.

CDR3 in DNA: TGCAGTGCCAGAACGGGAACGCGATCCAAAGGCAATCAGCCCCAGCATTTT. Translation gives CSARTGTRSKGNQPQHF. The rearrangement uses TRBV20-1 and TRBJ1-5; D not resolved. The germline V gene has CDR1 DFQATT and CDR2 SNEGSKA (reference sequence). V was shortened by 6 bases and J by 2 bases, with 23 bases between the two germline ends. CDR3 size: 17 residues.

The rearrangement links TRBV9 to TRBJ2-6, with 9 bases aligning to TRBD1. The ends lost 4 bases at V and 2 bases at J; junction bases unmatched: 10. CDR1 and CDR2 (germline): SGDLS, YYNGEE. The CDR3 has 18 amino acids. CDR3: CASSHLKQGAAGANVLTF. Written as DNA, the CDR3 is TGTGCCAGCAGCCACTTGAAACAGGGGGCGGCTGGGGCCAACGTCCTGACTTTC.

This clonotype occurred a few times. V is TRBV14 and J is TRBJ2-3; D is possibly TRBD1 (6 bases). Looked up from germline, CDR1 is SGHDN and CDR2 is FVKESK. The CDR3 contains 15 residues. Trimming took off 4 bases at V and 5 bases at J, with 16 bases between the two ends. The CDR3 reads CASSPGQGKGDTQYF. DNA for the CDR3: TGTGCCAGCAGCCCCGGCCAGGGGAAGGGAGATACGCAGTATTTT.

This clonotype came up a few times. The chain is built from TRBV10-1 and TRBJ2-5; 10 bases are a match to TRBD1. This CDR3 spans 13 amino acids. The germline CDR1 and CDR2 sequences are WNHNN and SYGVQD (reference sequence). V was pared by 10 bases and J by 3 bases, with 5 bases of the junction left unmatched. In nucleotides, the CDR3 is TGCGCCAACGACAGGGGGCTCGAAGAGACCCAGTACTTC. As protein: CANDRGLEETQYF.

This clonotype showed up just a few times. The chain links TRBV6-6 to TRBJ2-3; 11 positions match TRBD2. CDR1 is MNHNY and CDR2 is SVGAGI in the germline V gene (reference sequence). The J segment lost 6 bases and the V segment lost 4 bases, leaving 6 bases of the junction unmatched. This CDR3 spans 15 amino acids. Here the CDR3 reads CASSFTSGSVDTQYF. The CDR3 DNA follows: TGTGCCAGCAGTTTCACTAGCGGGAGCGTCGATACGCAGTATTTT.

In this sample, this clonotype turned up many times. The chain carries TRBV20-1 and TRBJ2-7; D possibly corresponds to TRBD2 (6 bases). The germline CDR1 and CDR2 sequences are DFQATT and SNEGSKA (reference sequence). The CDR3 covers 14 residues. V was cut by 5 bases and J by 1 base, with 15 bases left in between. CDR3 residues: CSAVGLSESYEQYF. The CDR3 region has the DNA TGCAGTGCTGTGGGACTTAGCGAGTCCTACGAGCAGTACTTC.

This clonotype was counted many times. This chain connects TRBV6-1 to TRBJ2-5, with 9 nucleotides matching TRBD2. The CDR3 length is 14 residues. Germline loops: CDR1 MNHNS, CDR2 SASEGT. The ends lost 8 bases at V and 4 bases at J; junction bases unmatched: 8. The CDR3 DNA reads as TGTGCCAGCTGGCGAGCGGGAGGCTTAGAGACCCAGTACTTC. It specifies CASWRAGGLETQYF.

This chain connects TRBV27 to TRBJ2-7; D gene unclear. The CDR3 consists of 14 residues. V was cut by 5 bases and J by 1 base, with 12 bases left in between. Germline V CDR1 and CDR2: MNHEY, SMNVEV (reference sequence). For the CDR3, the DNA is TGTGCCAGCAGTCAAACAGCGAGTTCCTACGAGCAGTACTTC. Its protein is CASSQTASSYEQYF.

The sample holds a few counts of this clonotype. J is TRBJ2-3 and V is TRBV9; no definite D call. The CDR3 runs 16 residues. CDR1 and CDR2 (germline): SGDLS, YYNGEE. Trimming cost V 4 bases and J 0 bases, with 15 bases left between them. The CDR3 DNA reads TGTGCCAGCAGCTCAGAAGGGCATTTAAGCACAGATACGCAGTATTTT. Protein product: CASSSEGHLSTDTQYF.

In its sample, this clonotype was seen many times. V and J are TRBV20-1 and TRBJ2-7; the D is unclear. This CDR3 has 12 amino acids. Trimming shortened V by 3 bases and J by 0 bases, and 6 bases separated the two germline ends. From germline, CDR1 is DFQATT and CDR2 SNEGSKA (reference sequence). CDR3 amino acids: CSARADSYEQYF. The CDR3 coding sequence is TGCAGTGCTAGGGCAGACTCCTACGAGCAGTACTTC.

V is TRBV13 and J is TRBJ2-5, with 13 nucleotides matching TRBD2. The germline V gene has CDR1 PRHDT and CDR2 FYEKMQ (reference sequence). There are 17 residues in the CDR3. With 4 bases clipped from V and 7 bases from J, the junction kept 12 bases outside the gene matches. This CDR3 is CASSSRLAGGPTLTQYF. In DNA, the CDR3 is TGTGCCAGCAGCTCGCGACTAGCGGGGGGCCCAACTTTGACCCAGTACTTC.

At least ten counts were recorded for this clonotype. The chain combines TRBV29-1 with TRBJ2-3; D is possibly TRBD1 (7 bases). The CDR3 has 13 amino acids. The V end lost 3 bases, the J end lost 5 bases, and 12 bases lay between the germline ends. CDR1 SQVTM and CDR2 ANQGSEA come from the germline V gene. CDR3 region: CSVDRGAEDTQYF. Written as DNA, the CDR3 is TGCAGCGTTGACAGGGGGGCGGAAGATACGCAGTATTTT.

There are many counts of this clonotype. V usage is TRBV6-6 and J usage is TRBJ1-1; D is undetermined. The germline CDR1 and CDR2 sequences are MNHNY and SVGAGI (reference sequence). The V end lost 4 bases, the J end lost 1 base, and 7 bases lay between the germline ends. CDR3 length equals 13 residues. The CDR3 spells CASSSPENTEAFF. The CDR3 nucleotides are TGTGCCAGCAGTTCGCCAGAGAACACTGAAGCTTTCTTT.

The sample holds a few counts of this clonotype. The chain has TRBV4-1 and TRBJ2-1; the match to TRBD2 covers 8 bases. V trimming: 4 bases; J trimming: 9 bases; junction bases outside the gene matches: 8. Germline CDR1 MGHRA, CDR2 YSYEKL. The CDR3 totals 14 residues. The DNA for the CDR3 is TGCGCCAGCAGCCTCATCCCGACTAGCGTTGAGCAGTTCTTC. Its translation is CASSLIPTSVEQFF.

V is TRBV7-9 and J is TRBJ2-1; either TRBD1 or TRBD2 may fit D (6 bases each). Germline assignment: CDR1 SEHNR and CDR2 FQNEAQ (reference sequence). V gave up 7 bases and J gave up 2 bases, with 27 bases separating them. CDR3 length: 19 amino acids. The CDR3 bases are TGTGCCAGCAACTTGATGCGGCCGGGGGCAGAACCCCCCTACAATGAGCAGTTCTTC. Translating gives CASNLMRPGAEPPYNEQFF.

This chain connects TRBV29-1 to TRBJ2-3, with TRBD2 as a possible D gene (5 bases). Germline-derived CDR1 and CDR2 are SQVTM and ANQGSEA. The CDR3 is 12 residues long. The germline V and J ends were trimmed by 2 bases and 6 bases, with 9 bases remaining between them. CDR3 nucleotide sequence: TGCAGCGTTGAATCGGGGTGGGATACGCAGTATTTT. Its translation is CSVESGWDTQYF.

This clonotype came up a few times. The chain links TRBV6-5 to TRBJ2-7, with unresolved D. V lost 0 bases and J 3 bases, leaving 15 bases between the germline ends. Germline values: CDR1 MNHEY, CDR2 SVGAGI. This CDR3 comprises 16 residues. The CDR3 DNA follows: TGTGCCAGCAGTTACTCGGTGGGCCAGAGTTTCTACGAGCAGTACTTC. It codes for CASSYSVGQSFYEQYF.